The following is a T cell receptor beta chain sequence with its context. Its target is not known. This record belongs to a study of OX40 agonist ivuxolimab in advanced cancers. Overall study context: Having had anti-PD-1, anti-PD-L1 or anti-CTLA-4 therapy before was allowed, and over 35% had some. Partial responses occurred in three patients (one hepatocellular carcinoma, two cutaneous melanoma). Study-wide findings and caveats: Patients who responded partially at 0.1-3.0 mg/kg showed clonal expansion ranking among the lowest. Clonal expansion from baseline to week 6 occurred in both CD4+ and CD8+ T cells.

The protocol was immunoSEQ multiplex PCR, while the TCRdb copy is restricted to in-frame clones and leaves out a portion. Found here are 55,000 to 80,000 clones, 81% of them singletons; the top ten hold roughly 1%. V lost 7 bases and J 0 bases, leaving 7 bases between the germline ends. This CDR3 is 14 amino acids long. The V gene's germline CDR1 is LNHDA and CDR2 SQIVND (reference sequence). Sequencing used CD4+ or CD8+ T cells sorted from blood, obtained in a trial of the OX40 agonist ivuxolimab. This sequence joins TRBV19 and TRBJ2-6; D might be TRBD1 or TRBD2, each matching 5 bases. The receptor was derived from an adult with an advanced solid tumor such as melanoma, head and neck, liver or kidney cancer. The CDR3 DNA is TGTGCCAGTATCGGGACCTCTGGGGCCAACGTCCTGACTTTC. It specifies CASIGTSGANVLTF.